This T cell receptor beta chain was captured by sequencing in a study of shared clonotypes between healthy human individuals. Assay used: immunoSEQ multiplex PCR; TCRdb lists only in-frame clones, some missing. The sample comprises under 600,000 clones, roughly 79% of which are singletons, and around 12% rests with the top ten. Caucasian adults residing in Nashville, Tennessee made up all the donors. Unsorted samples relied on around 100 million PBMCs, which served as the source of genomic DNA. The CDR3 totals 20 residues. Germline V gives CDR1 WNHNN, CDR2 SYGVQD (reference sequence). V was clipped by 0 bases and J by 0 bases, with 23 bases between them. In this sample, this clone turned up once.

The sequence derives from a woman aged 40 to 55 in good health. Some clones in this sample may be carry-over from other donors' samples. Sequenced sample: PBMCs. V gene TRBV10-1 combines with J gene TRBJ1-1; TRBD1 might be the D (6 bases). DNA for the CDR3: TGCGCCAGCAGTGAGTCGAGGTGGTCGGAGGACAGAATTATGAACACTGAAGCTTTCTTT. It yields the protein CASSESRWSEDRIMNTEAFF.